This TCR beta chain was identified in a study of shared clonotypes between healthy human individuals. About the study: Each donor's CD8 memory used one plate, CD8 naive two, each CD4 subset three. Study outcomes and limitations: Some naive CD4 clonotypes, around 5%, turned up in common across several donors. Incomplete sequencing of sorted subsets was indicated by rarefaction despite large depth. Tissues were not sampled, only blood, and their repertoires likely differ.

The method was immunoSEQ multiplex PCR; TCRdb's version includes in-frame clones alone and lacks a portion of them. The sample contains over a million clones, 96% of which appear only once. With respect to this clone: What it recognizes is unknown.

Trimming shortened V by 7 bases and J by 0 bases, and 13 bases separated the two germline ends. The germline gives CDR1 MNHNS, CDR2 SASEGT. The CDR3 is 15 amino acids. Sequences were obtained from naive CD4+ T cells sorted from blood. Subset defined: CD45RA+ positively selected. This chain links TRBV6-1 with TRBJ2-1, with D possibly called TRBD1 or TRBD2 (5 bases each). The sequence came from a man aged 25-40 years in good health. CDR3 coding DNA: TGTGCCAGCACCCAGGGACGACGCTCCTACAATGAGCAGTTCTTC. Amino acids: CASTQGRRSYNEQFF.